These 6 T cell receptor beta chains were sequenced from one sample in a study of blood T cell repertoires in COVID-19. Libraries were prepared by immunoSEQ multiplex PCR; TCRdb keeps only in-frame clonotypes and omits some of them. The sample lists 45,000 to 65,000 clones; about 90% were seen once. Sequencing used peripheral blood. These receptors were taken from an older man in a cohort sampled during active COVID-19.

V gene TRBV30 combines with J gene TRBJ2-3, with D possibly matching TRBD1 (6 bases). The germline gives CDR1 GTSNPN, CDR2 SVGIG (reference sequence). The CDR3 has 14 residues. V lost 0 bases to trimming and J lost 5 bases, with 12 bases between them. The CDR3 coding sequence is TGTGCCTGGAGTGTCTCCGTCAGGGGAGATACGCAGTATTTT. Protein product: CAWSVSVRGDTQYF.

The chain uses TRBV7-9 and TRBJ1-4; 10 bases are a match to TRBD1. With 6 bases clipped from V and 8 bases from J, the junction kept 9 bases outside the gene matches. CDR1 and CDR2 from the germline V gene are SEHNR and FQNEAQ (reference sequence). The CDR3 spans 15 residues. Here the CDR3 reads CASRTGQGGSEKLFF. For the CDR3, the DNA is TGTGCCAGCAGGACTGGACAGGGGGGTAGCGAAAAACTGTTTTTT. The whole variable domain, remainder taken from reference TRBV7-9 and TRBJ1-4, is DTGVSQNPRHKITKRGQNVTFRCDPISEHNRLYWYRQTLGQGPEFLTYFQNEAQLEKSRLLSDRFSAERPKGSFSTLEIQRTEQGDSAMYLCASRTGQGGSEKLFFGSGTQLSVL.

The rearrangement links TRBV7-9 to TRBJ1-2; 7 bases map to TRBD1. The V gene end was trimmed by 4 bases and the J gene end by 4 bases; junction bases not matched to a gene: 9. Germline loops: CDR1 SEHNR, CDR2 FQNEAQ (reference sequence). There are 15 residues in the CDR3. The CDR3 reads CASSSFDRAGYGYTF. Here the CDR3 DNA reads TGTGCCAGCAGCTCCTTCGACAGGGCTGGCTATGGCTACACCTTC.

The chain carries TRBV4-1 and TRBJ2-3, with D tentatively TRBD2 (6 bases). Germline CDR1 is MGHRA and CDR2 is YSYEKL. Trimming removed 4 bases at V and 12 bases at J, with 23 bases between. There are 15 residues in the CDR3. The CDR3 coding sequence is TGCGCCAGCAGCCCCCCGGGACTGACCCTCGGTACACAGTATTTT. Translating it yields CASSPPGLTLGTQYF.

This chain connects TRBV27 to TRBJ1-3; tentatively, D is TRBD1 (5 bases). CDR3 length equals 17 residues. The V end lost 7 bases, the J end lost 0 bases, and 19 bases lay between the germline ends. CDR1 MNHEY and CDR2 SMNVEV come from the germline V gene (reference sequence). CDR3 residues: CASTPVGPGYSGNTIYF. The CDR3 DNA is TGTGCCAGCACCCCGGTGGGCCCAGGGTACTCTGGAAACACCATATATTTT.

The chain joins TRBV2 to TRBJ1-2, with TRBD1 as a possible D gene (5 bases). CDR1 and CDR2 (germline): SNHLY, FYNNEI. The CDR3 totals 13 residues. The V gene lost 5 bases and the J gene lost 1 base, with 8 bases spanning the gap. CDR3 nucleotide sequence: TGTGCCAGCAGTTTTCAGGGTAACTATGGCTACACCTTC. Translation: CASSFQGNYGYTF. The full variable domain, completed using reference TRBV2 and TRBJ1-2, is EPEVTQTPSHQVTQMGQEVILRCVPISNHLYFYWYRQILGQKVEFLVSFYNNEISEKSEIFDDQFSVERPDGSNFTLKIRSTKLEDSAMYFCASSFQGNYGYTFGSGTRLTVV.